Below, 27 T cell receptor beta chains from the same sample are listed, as sequenced in a study of T cell responses to AZD1222 COVID-19 vaccine. This table comes from immunoSEQ multiplex PCR, and its TCRdb copy is limited to in-frame clones, with some not included. The sample holds around 200,000 clones, roughly 94% seen once. Sequenced material: peripheral blood, taken 28 days after the second AZD1222 dose. The receptors were sampled from an adult who received the AZD1222 COVID-19 vaccine.

This chain links TRBV5-4 with TRBJ1-1; possible D gene TRBD1, 5 bases. The CDR3 sequence is 14 residues long. The V and J ends lost 2 bases and 3 bases respectively, with 11 bases between them. CDR1 is SGHNT, CDR2 YYREEE, per germline (reference sequence). In DNA, the CDR3 is TGTGCCAGCAGCTTTCCGCCGGGACACACTGAAGCTTTCTTT. Protein product: CASSFPPGHTEAFF.

The genes are TRBV27 and TRBJ1-2; TRBD1 matches at 7 bases. Trimming removed 6 bases from V and 3 bases from J; junction bases left unmatched: 10. The V gene's germline CDR1 is MNHEY and CDR2 SMNVEV (reference sequence). The CDR3 is 15 residues long. DNA of the CDR3: TGTGCCAGCAGGGATACCGACAGGGAACACTATGGCTACACCTTC. Its translation: CASRDTDREHYGYTF.

This chain links TRBV19 with TRBJ2-3; D gene uncertain. Per the germline V gene, CDR1 is LNHDA and CDR2 is SQIVND (reference sequence). The V end was cut by 8 bases, the J end by 2 bases, with 5 bases between. The CDR3 spans 11 residues. CDR3 sequence reads: CASGFTDTQYF. The CDR3 nucleotides read TGTGCCAGTGGGTTCACAGATACGCAGTATTTT.

The V and J genes are TRBV10-3 and TRBJ2-3, with 15 bases lining up with TRBD2. Germline CDR1 is ENHRY and CDR2 is SYGVKD. The CDR3 extends over 18 amino acids. J gave up 1 base and V 8 bases, and 10 bases lay outside the gene matches. As DNA, the CDR3 is TGTGCCATCGAAGCGGGACTAGCGGGAGGTCAGGGCACAGATACGCAGTATTTT. Protein: CAIEAGLAGGQGTDTQYF.

This clone was counted once. The rearrangement joins TRBV7-3 to TRBJ2-3; 7 positions agree with TRBD2. The ends lost 4 bases at V and 4 bases at J; junction bases unmatched: 5. The length of the CDR3 is 14 residues. CDR1 is SGHTA and CDR2 is FQGTGA in the germline V gene. The CDR3 loop is CASSSGLVSDTQYF. The CDR3 bases are TGTGCCAGCAGCTCTGGACTAGTCTCAGATACGCAGTATTTT.

The chain has TRBV11-2 and TRBJ1-1; the match to TRBD1 covers 9 bases. Trimming removed 3 bases from V and 5 bases from J; junction bases left unmatched: 4. Germline CDR1 SGHAT, CDR2 FQNNGV. The CDR3 loop spans 14 amino acids. CDR3 protein: CASSFDGQGTEAFF. CDR3 coding DNA: TGTGCCAGCAGCTTCGATGGACAGGGGACTGAAGCTTTCTTT.

This clone was counted only a few times. This chain links TRBV7-9 with TRBJ2-7; unclear D gene. Germline CDR1 reads SEHNR; CDR2 reads FQNEAQ (reference sequence). The V end lost 3 bases, the J end lost 2 bases, and 5 bases lay between the germline ends. The CDR3 is 12 residues long. This CDR3 is CASSFSAYEQYF. In DNA, the CDR3 is TGTGCCAGCAGCTTTTCCGCCTACGAGCAGTACTTC.

The chain uses TRBV9 and TRBJ1-2; unclear D gene. V was clipped by 0 bases and J by 0 bases, with 9 bases between them. This CDR3 has 15 residues. In germline, CDR1 is SGDLS, CDR2 YYNGEE. CDR3 protein: CASSVGQLANYGYTF. The CDR3 coding sequence is TGTGCCAGCAGCGTAGGGCAGCTAGCTAACTATGGCTACACCTTC.

In DNA, the CDR3 is TGTGCCAGCAGCTCAGGGGGGGCAGGGATCTACGAGCAGTACTTC. This translates into CASSSGGAGIYEQYF. The chain couples TRBV7-9 to TRBJ2-7, with D possibly called TRBD1 or TRBD2 (7 bases each). The CDR3 covers 15 residues. The V gene lost 4 bases and the J gene lost 3 bases, with 16 bases spanning the gap. Germline CDR1 is SEHNR and CDR2 is FQNEAQ (reference sequence). Looking up the rest from reference TRBV7-9 and TRBJ2-7 gives the full variable domain: DTGVSQNPRHKITKRGQNVTFRCDPISEHNRLYWYRQTLGQGPEFLTYFQNEAQLEKSRLLSDRFSAERPKGSFSTLEIQRTEQGDSAMYLCASSSGGAGIYEQYFGPGTRLTVT.

This clone was picked up one time. The gene calls are TRBV7-8 and TRBJ2-4, with TRBD2 matching over 10 bases. The germline CDR1 and CDR2 sequences are SGHVS and FQNEAQ. Trimming removed 4 bases from V and 7 bases from J; junction bases left unmatched: 16. This CDR3 has 18 residues. CDR3 sequence (DNA): TGTGCCAGCAGCTACCCCACGGAACTAGCGGGGCGGGGGAACATTCAGTACTTC. Protein sequence: CASSYPTELAGRGNIQYF.

This chain connects TRBV28 to TRBJ1-1, with 7 bases aligning to TRBD1. Germline CDR1 MDHEN, CDR2 SYDVKM. The CDR3 length is 15 residues. The trim removed 5 bases at V and 3 bases at J, leaving 9 bases unmatched. CDR3 region: CASSPLDRWDTEAFF. For the CDR3, the DNA is TGTGCCAGCAGTCCCCTGGACAGGTGGGACACTGAAGCTTTCTTT.

This clone has a single count. The V call is TRBV29-1, the J call TRBJ2-5; no reliable D call. V was shortened by 4 bases and J by 3 bases, with 9 bases between the two germline ends. The CDR3 covers 12 residues. Germline V gene data show CDR1 as SQVTM and CDR2 as ANQGSEA. Here the CDR3 reads CSVGRQKETQYF. The CDR3 DNA sequence: TGCAGCGTTGGCCGGCAGAAAGAGACCCAGTACTTC.

The chain is built from TRBV18 and TRBJ1-4; unclear D gene. This CDR3 has 12 amino acids. Germline V gene data show CDR1 as KGHSH and CDR2 as LQKENI. Trimming removed 6 bases from V and 8 bases from J, with 10 bases in between. CDR3 sequence (DNA): TGTGCCAGCTCGCAGGATAGAGAAAAACTGTTTTTT. It codes for CASSQDREKLFF. The full variable domain, with the rest looked up from reference TRBV18 and TRBJ1-4, is NAGVMQNPRHLVRRRGQEARLRCSPMKGHSHVYWYRQLPEEGLKFMVYLQKENIIDESGMPKERFSAEFPKEGPSILRIQQVVRGDSAAYFCASSQDREKLFFGSGTQLSVL.

The chain links TRBV27 to TRBJ1-4; D gene unclear. Trimming stripped 0 bases from V and 4 bases from J, with 6 bases between. The CDR3 has 14 amino acids. Looked up from germline, CDR1 is MNHEY and CDR2 is SMNVEV (reference sequence). This CDR3 reads CASSLSKVNEKLFF. In DNA form, the CDR3 reads TGTGCCAGCAGTTTATCGAAAGTTAATGAAAAACTGTTTTTT.

This sequence joins TRBV30 and TRBJ2-7; 9 bases are shared with TRBD2. CDR3 length equals 13 residues. Trimming took 1 base from V and 6 from J; bases not matched to a gene: 4. From germline, CDR1 is GTSNPN and CDR2 SVGIG (reference sequence). CDR3: CAWSEREAVEQYF. CDR3 nucleotides: TGTGCCTGGAGTGAGCGGGAGGCTGTCGAGCAGTACTTC.

The genes are TRBV18 and TRBJ2-3; maybe TRBD2 (5 bases). CDR1 and CDR2 (germline): KGHSH, LQKENI. Trimming left V 6 bases short and J 4 bases short, with 11 bases between. CDR3 length equals 13 residues. The CDR3 reads CASSPPGADTQYF. The CDR3 DNA reads TGTGCCAGCTCGCCCCCCGGGGCAGATACGCAGTATTTT. Full variable domain (missing parts from reference TRBV18 and TRBJ2-3): NAGVMQNPRHLVRRRGQEARLRCSPMKGHSHVYWYRQLPEEGLKFMVYLQKENIIDESGMPKERFSAEFPKEGPSILRIQQVVRGDSAAYFCASSPPGADTQYFGPGTRLTVL.

The CDR3 DNA follows: TGTGCCAGCAGTTGGGCGAGCTCTGGAAACACCATATATTTT. It codes for CASSWASSGNTIYF. The chain uses TRBV27 and TRBJ1-3; D unresolved. Germline CDR1 MNHEY, CDR2 SMNVEV (reference sequence). The length of the CDR3 is 14 residues. Between the trimmed V and J ends, which lost 4 bases and 0 bases, there was a span of 7 bases.

The gene calls are TRBV7-8 and TRBJ2-7; D not certain. Per the germline V gene, CDR1 is SGHVS and CDR2 is FQNEAQ. V was trimmed by 0 bases and J by 0 bases, leaving 3 bases between them. There are 13 residues in the CDR3. The CDR3 nucleotides read TGTGCCAGCAGCTTAGCCGGCTCCTACGAGCAGTACTTC. It is translated as CASSLAGSYEQYF.

V gene TRBV11-3 combines with J gene TRBJ2-7; D unclear. There are 12 residues in the CDR3. CDR1 is SGHNT and CDR2 is YENEEA in the germline V gene. Trimming pared 5 bases from V and 6 bases from J, leaving 11 bases between. This CDR3 is CASSLTPREQYF. The DNA of the CDR3 is TGTGCCAGCAGCCTTACCCCGCGCGAGCAGTACTTC.

The V call is TRBV24-1, the J call TRBJ2-6, with a weak D call TRBD1 (6 bases). The V gene's germline CDR1 is KGHDR and CDR2 SFDVKD. This CDR3 is 19 amino acids long. V was shortened by 3 bases and J by 0 bases, with 17 bases between the two germline ends. The CDR3, as DNA: TGTGCCACCAGTGATCCGTTACAGGGTTCTCGCTCTGGGGCCAACGTCCTGACTTTC. This codes for CATSDPLQGSRSGANVLTF.

The chain couples TRBV6-6 to TRBJ1-3; possibly TRBD1 for D (5 bases). This CDR3 has 15 residues. Germline V lookup: CDR1 MNHNY, CDR2 SVGAGI (reference sequence). The ends were cut back, 3 bases at V and 0 bases at J, with 9 bases in the middle. The CDR3 DNA follows: TGTGCCAGCAGTTATTTGGGGGACTCTGGAAACACCATATATTTT. Translation: CASSYLGDSGNTIYF.

This clone was observed once. V and J are TRBV2 and TRBJ1-6; D possibly corresponds to TRBD1 (5 bases). Germline loops: CDR1 SNHLY, CDR2 FYNNEI. Trimming stripped 6 bases from V and 3 bases from J, with 12 bases between. The CDR3 totals 15 residues. This chain's CDR3 is CASRKTDNYNSPLHF. The CDR3 DNA reads TGTGCCAGCAGGAAGACGGACAACTATAATTCACCCCTCCACTTT.

The rearrangement uses TRBV25-1 and TRBJ1-3; D remains ambiguous. The CDR3 is made up of 12 amino acids. CDR1 MGHDK and CDR2 SYGVNS come from the germline V gene. Trimming removed 7 bases from V and 4 bases from J, with 8 bases in between. The CDR3 reads CASNRGGNTIYF. The CDR3 bases are TGTGCCAGCAACAGAGGAGGAAACACCATATATTTT. The whole variable domain, filled in from reference TRBV25-1 and TRBJ1-3, reads EADIYQTPRYLVIGTGKKITLECSQTMGHDKMYWYQQDPGMELHLIHYSYGVNSTEKGDLSSESTVSRIRTEHFPLTLESARPSHTSQYLCASNRGGNTIYFGEGSWLTVV.

V is TRBV7-3 and J is TRBJ2-7, with 7 bases fitting TRBD1. The CDR3 has 13 amino acids. V lost 5 bases to trimming and J lost 3 bases; unmatched junction nucleotides: 4. In germline, CDR1 is SGHTA, CDR2 FQGTGA. The CDR3 protein is CASSEGQNYEQYF. CDR3 nucleotides: TGTGCCAGCAGCGAGGGACAGAACTACGAGCAGTACTTC.

The chain uses TRBV19 and TRBJ1-1; D is unresolved. The CDR3 has 13 amino acids. Germline CDR1 LNHDA, CDR2 SQIVND (reference sequence). Trimming shortened V by 4 bases and J by 6 bases, and 12 bases separated the two germline ends. The CDR3: CASSNQANAEAFF. The CDR3 DNA reads as TGTGCCAGTAGTAACCAAGCAAACGCTGAAGCTTTCTTT.

Comment on this clone: One end of the junction is discordant with germline, which a read error may explain. The V gene is TRBV5-4, the J gene TRBJ2-7; the D is unclear. This CDR3 comprises 14 residues. Germline V CDR1 and CDR2: SGHNT, YYREEE (reference sequence). CDR3 sequence (DNA): TGTGCCAGCAGCTTCCCAGATGGCTCCAACGAGCAGTACTTC. It specifies CASSFPDGSNEQYF.

This clone was counted a single time. The genes are TRBV3-1 (or the pseudogene TRBV3-2) and TRBJ2-5; D is uncertain. Per germline, CDR1 LGHDT and CDR2 YNNKEL (reference sequence). V lost 1 base to trimming and J lost 2 bases, with 11 bases between them. The CDR3 is 15 residues long. This chain's CDR3 is CASSQGVQIQETQYF. The CDR3 DNA reads TGTGCCAGCAGCCAAGGGGTGCAGATTCAAGAGACCCAGTACTTC.